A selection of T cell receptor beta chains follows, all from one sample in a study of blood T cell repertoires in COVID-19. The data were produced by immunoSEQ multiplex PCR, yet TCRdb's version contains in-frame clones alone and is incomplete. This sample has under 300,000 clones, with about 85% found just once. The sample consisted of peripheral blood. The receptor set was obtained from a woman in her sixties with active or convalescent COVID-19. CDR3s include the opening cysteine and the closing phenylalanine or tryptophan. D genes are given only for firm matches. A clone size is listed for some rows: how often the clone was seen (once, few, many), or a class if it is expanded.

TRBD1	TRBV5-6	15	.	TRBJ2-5	CASSLVGPGGETQYF	TGTGCCAGCAGCTTGGTTGGGCCAGGGGGAGAGACCCAGTACTTC
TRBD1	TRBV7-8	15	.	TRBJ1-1	CASSFAGGTNTEAFF	TGTGCCAGCAGCTTCGCAGGGGGGACGAACACTGAAGCTTTCTTT
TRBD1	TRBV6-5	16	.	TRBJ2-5	CASSYFAGTGMETQYF	TGTGCCAGCAGTTACTTTGCCGGGACAGGGATGGAGACCCAGTACTTC
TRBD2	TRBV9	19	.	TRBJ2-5	CASSVNGGLEREGLETQYF	TGTGCCAGCAGCGTAAACGGGGGCCTGGAGCGGGAGGGCCTGGAGACCCAGTACTTC
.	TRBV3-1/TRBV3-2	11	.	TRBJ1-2	CASSQLYGYTF	TGTGCCAGCAGCCAACTGTATGGCTACACCTTC
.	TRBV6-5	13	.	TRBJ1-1	CASSFQRLTEAFF	TGTGCCAGCAGTTTCCAAAGACTTACTGAAGCTTTCTTT
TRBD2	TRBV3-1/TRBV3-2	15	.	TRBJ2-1	CASSRRLAGGGEQFF	TGTGCCAGCAGCCGTAGACTAGCGGGGGGAGGTGAGCAGTTCTTC
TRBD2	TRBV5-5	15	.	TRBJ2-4	CASSLLFRGVDIQYF	TGTGCCAGCAGCTTGTTATTTCGGGGGGTTGACATTCAGTACTTC
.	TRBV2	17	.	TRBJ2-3	CASSLAEAPISTDTQYF	TGTGCCAGCAGCTTAGCGGAGGCACCGATCAGCACAGATACGCAGTATTTT
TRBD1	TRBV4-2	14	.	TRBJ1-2	CASSLRTGTDGYTF	TGTGCCAGCAGCCTCAGGACAGGGACAGATGGCTACACCTTC
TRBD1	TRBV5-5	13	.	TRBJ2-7	CASSPRTGYEQYF	TGTGCCAGCAGCCCACGGACAGGGTACGAGCAGTACTTC
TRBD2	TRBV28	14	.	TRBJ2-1	CASRAGGTYNEQFF	TGTGCCAGCAGGGCGGGGGGCACCTACAATGAGCAGTTCTTC
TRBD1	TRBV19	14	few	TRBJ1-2	CASSVQGRHYGYTF	TGTGCCAGTAGTGTACAGGGGAGGCACTATGGCTACACCTTC
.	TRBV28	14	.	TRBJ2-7	CASSSPGHGDEQYF	TGTGCCAGCAGTTCTCCGGGCCACGGGGACGAGCAGTACTTC
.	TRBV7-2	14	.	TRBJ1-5	CASSPPGANQPQHF	TGTGCCAGCAGCCCGCCGGGTGCCAATCAGCCCCAGCATTTT
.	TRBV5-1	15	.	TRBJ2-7	CASSLAGASSYEQYF	TGCGCCAGCAGCTTGGCAGGGGCCAGCTCCTACGAGCAGTACTTC
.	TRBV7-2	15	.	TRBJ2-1	CASSLAGDSSDEQFF	TGTGCCAGCAGCTTAGCTGGGGACTCATCGGATGAGCAGTTCTTC
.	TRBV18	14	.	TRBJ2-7	CASSPGQWRYEQYF	TGTGCCAGCTCACCGGGGCAGTGGCGCTACGAGCAGTACTTC
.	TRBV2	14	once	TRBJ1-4	CASRVGPPNEKLFF	TGTGCCAGCCGAGTGGGGCCCCCTAATGAAAAACTGTTTTTT
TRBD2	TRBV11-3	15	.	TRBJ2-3	CASSFGGSYTDTQYF	TGTGCCAGCAGCTTCGGCGGGAGCTACACAGATACGCAGTATTTT
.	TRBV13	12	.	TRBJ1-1	CASTLVDTEAFF	TGTGCCAGCACCCTAGTGGACACTGAAGCTTTCTTT
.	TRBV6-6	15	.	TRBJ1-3	CASSSQGFSGNTIYF	TGTGCCAGCAGTTCTCAGGGGTTCTCTGGAAACACCATATATTTT
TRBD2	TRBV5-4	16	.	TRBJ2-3	CASSPISGGGTDTQYF	TGTGCCAGCAGTCCTATTAGCGGGGGGGGCACAGATACGCAGTATTTT
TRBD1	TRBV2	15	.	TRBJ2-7	CASTPGGQAKYEQYF	TGTGCCAGCACCCCTGGGGGACAGGCAAAGTACGAGCAGTACTTC
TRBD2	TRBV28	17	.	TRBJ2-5	CASSLTSGGPQGETQYF	TGTGCCAGCAGTCTGACTAGCGGGGGCCCCCAGGGAGAGACCCAGTACTTC
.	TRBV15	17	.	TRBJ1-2	CATSRLLTFGQPDGYTF	TGTGCCACCAGCAGACTTCTAACGTTTGGACAGCCCGATGGCTACACCTTC
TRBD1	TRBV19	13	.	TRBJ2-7	CASSRDSAYEQYF	TGTGCCAGTAGCCGGGACAGTGCGTACGAGCAGTACTTC
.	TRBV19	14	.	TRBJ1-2	CASSEAGSFYGYTF	TGTGCCTCCTCTGAGGCGGGGAGTTTCTATGGCTACACCTTC
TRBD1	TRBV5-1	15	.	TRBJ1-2	CASSLSTGAPGGYTF	TGCGCCAGCAGCCTGAGTACAGGGGCCCCTGGGGGCTACACCTTC
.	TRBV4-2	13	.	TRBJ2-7	CASSQVSSNEQYF	TGTGCCAGCAGCCAAGTCAGTTCGAACGAGCAGTACTTC
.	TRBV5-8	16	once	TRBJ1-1	CASSGGQFQMNTEAFF	TGTGCCAGCAGCGGGGGCCAGTTTCAAATGAACACTGAAGCTTTCTTT
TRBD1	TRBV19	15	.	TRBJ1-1	CASSPNGQGRTEAFF	TGTGCCAGTAGTCCGAACGGACAGGGGCGAACTGAAGCTTTCTTT
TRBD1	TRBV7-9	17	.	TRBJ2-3	CASSLVSDRRSTDTQYF	TGTGCCAGCAGCTTAGTTTCGGACAGGCGAAGCACAGATACGCAGTATTTT
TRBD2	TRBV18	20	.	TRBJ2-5	CASSPTSGTSGRGGQETQYF	TGTGCCAGCTCACCAACATCCGGGACTAGCGGGAGAGGGGGTCAAGAGACCCAGTACTTC
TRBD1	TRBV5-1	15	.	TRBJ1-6	CASSLSQGANSPLHF	TGCGCCAGCAGCTTGAGCCAGGGGGCAAATTCACCCCTCCACTTT
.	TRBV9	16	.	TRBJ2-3	CASSVGGAESTDTQYF	TGTGCCAGCAGCGTAGGGGGAGCGGAGAGCACAGATACGCAGTATTTT
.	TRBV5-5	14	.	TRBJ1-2	CASSQPRGGYGYTF	TGTGCCAGCAGCCAGCCGAGGGGGGGATATGGCTACACCTTC
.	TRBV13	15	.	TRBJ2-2	CASSLGQGGTGELFF	TGTGCCAGCAGCTTAGGGCAGGGGGGCACCGGGGAGCTGTTTTTT
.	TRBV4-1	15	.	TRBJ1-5	CASSRPPGHRQPQHF	TGCGCCAGCAGCAGACCCCCGGGACATCGTCAGCCCCAGCATTTT
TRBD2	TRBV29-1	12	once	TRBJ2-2	CSVTSGYGELFF	TGCAGCGTTACTAGCGGGTACGGGGAGCTGTTTTTT
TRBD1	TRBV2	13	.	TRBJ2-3	CANKGQEEDTQYF	TGTGCCAACAAGGGACAGGAGGAGGATACGCAGTATTTT
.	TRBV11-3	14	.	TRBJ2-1	CASSTTGFRNEQFF	TGTGCCAGCAGCACTACAGGGTTTCGGAATGAGCAGTTCTTC